This T cell receptor beta chain emerged from a study of T cell changes during pregnancy in multiple sclerosis (dated by TCRdb to about 2019). With respect to the entire study: The study looked at changes in the T cell repertoire across pregnancy in women with multiple sclerosis.

The method behind the library was the immunoSEQ multiplex PCR assay. TCRdb re-hosts the immuneACCESS table, in-frame sequences only. Its copies lack some clones; in the studies checked, an unresolved V gene accounts for under half of them, and the cause for the rest is not known. The sample table contains tens of thousands of clones; only one count was recorded for 75% to 95% of them. The top ten clonotypes cover 5.3% of the sample. Germline trimming: 2 bases from V, 6 bases from J; junction bases outside gene matches: 3. CDR1 and CDR2 were assigned from the germline V gene (reference sequence) as MNHEY and SMNVEV. The CDR3, from cysteine to phenylalanine, totals 14 residues. Only the CDR3 DNA stays, 42 bases, in frame from base 1. Turning to this clone: What this receptor recognizes is not known. No base-level quality is on record; no much larger clone is a single base apart.

The sequence is built from TRBV27 and TRBJ1-4; TRBD1 lines up with 7 middle nucleotides. This receptor was taken from a female donor with multiple sclerosis, enrolled in a pregnancy study. Specimen: CD8+ T cells from peripheral blood mononuclear cells, collected before pregnancy. The CDR3 region reads CASSLLGTDEKLFF. The DNA reads TGTGCCAGCAGTTTACTCGGGACAGATGAAAAACTGTTTTTT.